This T cell receptor beta chain comes out of a study of spatial heterogeneity in lung cancer. TCRdb processed the 5' RACE reads anew with MiXCR; each CDR3 protein has one entry. The sample has approximately 1,000 distinct CDR3 sequences; 60% to 75% are singletons. Worth noting for this clonotype: Because the library targeted alpha chains, this beta chain is an off-target read whose size means little.

The CDR3 sequence is 15 residues long. After removal of 6 bases from V and 10 bases from J, the junction contained 11 bases not matched to a gene. CDR1 is MDHEN, CDR2 SYDVKM, per germline. Time point denoted: sample taken at primary tumor resection. Unsorted whole RNA of tumor, nontumor lung or frozen PBMC was sequenced. This clonotype originated in a male donor with early-stage non-small cell lung cancer. V is TRBV28 and J is TRBJ2-1, with 11 bases lining up with TRBD2. This sample comprised PBMCs, obtained at surgery. CDR3 nucleotides: TGTGCCAGCAGATTCAATAGCGGGAGGGCATCCGAGCAGTTCTTC. This translates into CASRFNSGRASEQFF.